A selection of T cell receptor beta chains follows, all from one sample in a study of CD8+ T cells in alopecia areata. TCRdb keeps only in-frame clones here, not all; method: immunoSEQ multiplex PCR. This repertoire shows more than 110,000 clones, roughly 52% found once; its top ten account for 15% to 20%. The starting material was CD8+ T cells sorted from blood, obtained at week 4, from a patient treated with tofacitinib. Receptors were obtained from a human donor with alopecia areata. Each CDR3 is given with its conserved first and last residue. Fields, in order: clone size, J gene, D gene, V gene, CDR3 protein, CDR3 DNA. The D gene is left open where the match is weak. For some rows the clone size is stated as once, few or many, or as a class when expanded; others skip it.

few | TRBJ2-7 | NA | TRBV11-2 | CASSLGVSYEQYF | TGTGCCAGCAGCTTGGGGGTATCCTACGAGCAGTACTTC
few | TRBJ2-3 | TRBD2 | TRBV13 | CASSSRSGGAADTQYF | TGTGCCAGCAGCTCCCGTAGCGGGGGGGCCGCAGATACGCAGTATTTT
NA | TRBJ2-5 | NA | TRBV29-1 | CSVDGILQETQYF | TGCAGCGTTGATGGAATCTTACAAGAGACCCAGTACTTC
NA | TRBJ2-7 | NA | TRBV29-1 | CSVVRNYEQYF | TGCAGCGTTGTAAGGAATTACGAGCAGTACTTC
NA | TRBJ1-1 | TRBD1 | TRBV19 | CASSLGTANTEAFF | TGTGCCAGTAGCCTCGGGACAGCGAACACTGAAGCTTTCTTT
NA | TRBJ1-1 | TRBD1 | TRBV5-1 | CASSLRGQEVLNAFF | TGCGCCAGCAGCTTACGGGGACAGGAGGTACTGAACGCTTTCTTT
NA | TRBJ2-6 | NA | TRBV2 | CASRGVSSGANVLTF | TGTGCCAGCAGGGGAGTTAGCTCTGGGGCCAACGTCCTGACTTTC
NA | TRBJ2-6 | NA | TRBV21-1 | CASSKALRSSGANVLTF | TGTGCCAGCAGCAAAGCGCTTAGGAGCTCTGGGGCCAACGTCCTGACTTTC
NA | TRBJ1-3 | TRBD1 | TRBV13 | CASSQTGSSGNTIYF | TGTGCCAGCAGCCAGACAGGGTCCTCTGGAAACACCATATATTTT
NA | TRBJ1-1 | NA | TRBV5-4 | CASSGDGTEAFF | TGTGCCAGCAGCGGGGACGGCACTGAAGCTTTCTTT
NA | TRBJ2-7 | NA | TRBV7-9 | CASSSQGTYYEQYF | TGTGCCAGCAGCTCGCAGGGGACCTACTACGAGCAGTACTTC
NA | TRBJ2-7 | TRBD1 | TRBV9 | CASSQGGTGYEQYF | TGTGCCAGCAGCCAAGGTGGGACAGGCTACGAGCAGTACTTC
NA | TRBJ2-7 | NA | TRBV19 | CASSLRTDSYEQYF | TGTGCCAGTAGTCTAAGGACAGACTCCTACGAGCAGTACTTC